The 12 T cell receptor beta chains given below trace back to one sample, sequenced in a study of chronic HIV infection and antiretroviral therapy. MiXCR, applied by TCRdb to the 5' RACE reads, yields one record per CDR3 protein. The sample lists more than 30,000 distinct CDR3 sequences, 7.5% to 10% occurring once. The sequenced sample consisted of peripheral blood. All receptors derive from an adult who had HIV and had not received antiretroviral therapy, or was an uninfected healthy control (not recorded which).

The sample holds a few counts of this clonotype. The J gene is TRBJ2-5, the V gene TRBV5-1; D is ambiguous. CDR3 length: 14 residues. V lost 6 bases to trimming and J lost 2 bases, with 14 bases between them. Germline V gene sequence: CDR1 SGHRS, CDR2 YFSETQ. CDR3 residues: CASMRRTDQETQYF. DNA of the CDR3: TGCGCCAGCATGCGGCGGACGGATCAAGAGACCCAGTACTTC.

This clonotype showed up just a few times. This chain uses TRBV6-4 with TRBJ1-1, with 7 bases that match TRBD1. Germline lookup yields CDR1 MRHNA and CDR2 SNTAGT. J gave up 0 bases and V 10 bases, and 17 bases lay outside the gene matches. This CDR3 has 17 amino acids. In DNA, the CDR3 is TGTGCCAACCCCAAAGCCGGGACAGTCGTTTTGAACACTGAAGCTTTCTTT. This translates into CANPKAGTVVLNTEAFF.

This clonotype has more than one count but fewer than ten. V is TRBV29-1 and J is TRBJ2-1; D is unclear. The CDR3 runs to 14 residues. V dropped 5 bases and J dropped 0 bases, with 11 bases sitting between them. In germline, CDR1 is SQVTM, CDR2 ANQGSEA. The CDR3 coding sequence is TGCAGCGTTAAGGCGGTCCTCTCCTACAATGAGCAGTTCTTC. Translating gives CSVKAVLSYNEQFF.

This clonotype was observed at least ten times. This chain connects TRBV29-1 to TRBJ2-3, with TRBD2 matching over 9 bases. Germline V gives CDR1 SQVTM, CDR2 ANQGSEA. With V trimmed by 4 bases and J by 8 bases, 10 bases remained unmatched. This CDR3 contains 14 residues. Here the CDR3 DNA reads TGCAGCGTTGTTTTCTTGCTAGCGGGGAGTACGCAGTATTTT. Translation gives CSVVFLLAGSTQYF.

At least ten counts were recorded for this clonotype. This rearrangement joins TRBV6-1 to TRBJ1-6; 7 bases agree with TRBD1. This CDR3 comprises 12 residues. Germline CDR1 is MNHNS and CDR2 is SASEGT. V was pared by 7 bases and J by 10 bases, with 4 bases of the junction left unmatched. The CDR3 DNA reads TGTGCCAGCAACAGGGGAGCATCACCCCTCCACTTT. It yields the protein CASNRGASPLHF.

This clonotype turned up a few times. The V call is TRBV29-1, the J call TRBJ2-7; D not certain. The CDR3 totals 12 residues. Germline CDR1 SQVTM, CDR2 ANQGSEA. Trimming took off 4 bases at V and 0 bases at J, with 7 bases between the two ends. CDR3 DNA sequence: TGCAGCGTTGCCCAGGCCTCCTACGAGCAGTACTTC. This translates into CSVAQASYEQYF.

Many counts were recorded for this clonotype. CDR3 DNA sequence: TGTGCCAGCAGCCGGACAGGAAAAGGTGGATATGGCTACACCTTC. Its protein product is CASSRTGKGGYGYTF. V and J are TRBV7-2 and TRBJ1-2; 7 bases are shared with TRBD1. Trimming removed 5 bases from V and 5 bases from J; junction bases left unmatched: 11. The CDR3 runs 15 residues. CDR1 is SGHTA, CDR2 FQGNSA, per germline.

The gene calls are TRBV7-9 and TRBJ1-1, with D hard to call. The CDR3 length is 14 residues. V lost 7 bases, J lost 5 bases, and 17 bases lay in between. The germline CDR1 and CDR2 sequences are SEHNR and FQNEAQ (reference sequence). This CDR3 is CASTPIARTTEAFF. The CDR3 nucleotides read TGTGCCAGCACCCCCATAGCCAGGACTACTGAAGCTTTCTTT.

This clonotype showed up many times. The J gene is TRBJ1-1, the V gene TRBV11-1, with D perhaps matching TRBD1 (5 bases). The germline V and J ends were trimmed by 5 bases and 6 bases, with 13 bases remaining between them. CDR1 SGHAT and CDR2 FQDESV come from the germline V gene (reference sequence). The CDR3 runs to 13 residues. CDR3 in DNA: TGTGCCAGCAGCGCCCAGGGTCTCCCTGAAGCTTTCTTT. Translated, it gives CASSAQGLPEAFF.

This clonotype has ten or more counts. This chain links TRBV5-1 with TRBJ2-3; 8 bases line up with TRBD1. Trimming cost V 0 bases and J 2 bases; bases outside gene matches: 5. The length of the CDR3 is 16 residues. Per the germline V gene, CDR1 is SGHRS and CDR2 is YFSETQ. The DNA for the CDR3 is TGCGCCAGCAGCTTGGGGACAGGGTATACCACAGATACGCAGTATTTT. The encoded protein is CASSLGTGYTTDTQYF.

This clonotype was counted at least ten times. The rearrangement uses TRBV7-8 and TRBJ2-1; D unclear. Germline lookup yields CDR1 SGHVS and CDR2 FQNEAQ. The V gene lost 5 bases and the J gene lost 0 bases, with 11 bases spanning the gap. The CDR3 has 15 residues. CDR3 nucleotide sequence: TGTGCCAGCAGCCCTGTAAAGGACTCCTACAATGAGCAGTTCTTC. Its translation is CASSPVKDSYNEQFF.

This clonotype was picked up many times. This chain joins TRBV18 and TRBJ1-1; no definite D call. This CDR3 comprises 13 residues. With 6 bases removed from V and 11 bases from J, the gap between germline ends came to 19 bases. CDR1 and CDR2 (germline): KGHSH, LQKENI. Written as DNA, the CDR3 is TGTGCCAGCTCGTATCATGCGGAAGGAGAGGCTTTCTTT. Translating gives CASSYHAEGEAFF.